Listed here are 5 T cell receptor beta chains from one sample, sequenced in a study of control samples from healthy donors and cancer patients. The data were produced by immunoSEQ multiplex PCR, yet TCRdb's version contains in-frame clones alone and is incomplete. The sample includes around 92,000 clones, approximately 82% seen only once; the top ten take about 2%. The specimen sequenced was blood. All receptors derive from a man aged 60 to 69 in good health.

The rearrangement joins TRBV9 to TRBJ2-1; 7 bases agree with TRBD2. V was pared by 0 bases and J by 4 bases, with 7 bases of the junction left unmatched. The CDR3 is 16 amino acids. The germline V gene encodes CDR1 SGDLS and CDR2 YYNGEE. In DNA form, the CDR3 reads TGTGCCAGCAGCGTAGGTCCCAGAGCGGGGTACAATGAGCAGTTCTTC. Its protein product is CASSVGPRAGYNEQFF. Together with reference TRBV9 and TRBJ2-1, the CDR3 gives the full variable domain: DSGVTQTPKHLITATGQRVTLRCSPRSGDLSVYWYQQSLDQGLQFLIQYYNGEERAKGNILERFSAQQFPDLHSELNLSSLELGDSALYFCASSVGPRAGYNEQFFGPGTRLTVL.

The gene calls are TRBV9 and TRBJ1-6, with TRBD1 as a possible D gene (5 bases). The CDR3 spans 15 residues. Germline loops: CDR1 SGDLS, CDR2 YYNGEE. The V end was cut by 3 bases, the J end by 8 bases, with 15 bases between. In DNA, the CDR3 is TGTGCCAGCAGCGAGGAGGGACGGGGAGATTCACCCCTCCACTTT. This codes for CASSEEGRGDSPLHF. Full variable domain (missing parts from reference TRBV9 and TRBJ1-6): DSGVTQTPKHLITATGQRVTLRCSPRSGDLSVYWYQQSLDQGLQFLIQYYNGEERAKGNILERFSAQQFPDLHSELNLSSLELGDSALYFCASSEEGRGDSPLHFGNGTRLTVT.

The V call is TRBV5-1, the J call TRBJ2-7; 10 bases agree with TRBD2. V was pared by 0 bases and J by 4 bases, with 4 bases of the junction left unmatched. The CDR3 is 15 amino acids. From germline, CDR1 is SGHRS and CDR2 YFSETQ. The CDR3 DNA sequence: TGCGCCAGCAGCTTGGGAGCGGGGGGGCCATACGAGCAGTACTTC. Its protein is CASSLGAGGPYEQYF. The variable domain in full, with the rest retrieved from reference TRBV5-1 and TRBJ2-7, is KAGVTQTPRYLIKTRGQQVTLSCSPISGHRSVSWYQQTPGQGLQFLFEYFSETQRNKGNFPGRFSGRQFSNSRSEMNVSTLELGDSALYLCASSLGAGGPYEQYFGPGTRLTVT.

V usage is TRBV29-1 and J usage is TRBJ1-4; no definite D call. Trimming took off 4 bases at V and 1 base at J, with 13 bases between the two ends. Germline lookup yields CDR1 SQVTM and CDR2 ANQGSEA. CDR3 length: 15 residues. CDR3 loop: CSVVMGSLTNEKLFF. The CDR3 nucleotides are TGCAGCGTTGTTATGGGCAGCCTAACTAATGAAAAACTGTTTTTT.

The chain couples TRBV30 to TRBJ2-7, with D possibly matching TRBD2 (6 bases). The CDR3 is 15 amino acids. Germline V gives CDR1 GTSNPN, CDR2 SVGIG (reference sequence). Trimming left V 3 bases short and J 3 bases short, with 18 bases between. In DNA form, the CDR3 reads TGTGCCTGGAGCGCTCGGGGACTGAGTAACTACGAGCAGTACTTC. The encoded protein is CAWSARGLSNYEQYF.